Each of the 25 T cell receptor beta chains below was sequenced from the same sample in a study of cytomegalovirus exposure and HLA in healthy donors. 60 Vbeta and 13 Jbeta primers were used in PCR. TCRdb's copy holds only in-frame clones and misses some; the assay was immunoSEQ multiplex PCR. This sample carries more than 95,000 clones, under 85% of them seen once, and the ten largest clones take 7.5% to 9.5%. The sample comprised PBMCs. These receptors all stem from a woman aged 50 to 65 in good health and CMV-seropositive.

The J gene is TRBJ1-1, the V gene TRBV7-9; TRBD1 agrees at 9 bases. This CDR3 contains 16 residues. J lost 0 bases, V lost 5 bases, and 7 bases had no gene match. The germline V gene encodes CDR1 SEHNR and CDR2 FQNEAQ (reference sequence). The CDR3 DNA sequence: TGTGCCAGCAGCACCAGAGGGGACAGGGTGAACACTGAAGCTTTCTTT. Protein: CASSTRGDRVNTEAFF.

The rearrangement links TRBV9 to TRBJ2-4; weak D call: TRBD1 (5 bases). The germline V and J ends were trimmed by 0 bases and 6 bases, with 10 bases remaining between them. Germline CDR1 reads SGDLS; CDR2 reads YYNGEE. This CDR3 region has 14 residues. CDR3 DNA sequence: TGTGCCAGCAGCGTAGAGGGGTCGGGAAACATTCAGTACTTC. Translated: CASSVEGSGNIQYF.

This chain connects TRBV4-3 to TRBJ2-2; perhaps TRBD1 as D (5 bases). CDR1 and CDR2 from the germline V gene are LGHNA and YSLEER. Between the trimmed V and J ends, which lost 3 bases and 7 bases, there was a span of 9 bases. This CDR3 is built from 13 residues. The CDR3 protein is CASSHPGFGELFF. CDR3 nucleotides: TGCGCCAGCAGCCACCCAGGGTTCGGGGAGCTGTTTTTT.

V gene TRBV9 combines with J gene TRBJ2-1; D might be TRBD2 (6 bases). The germline V gene has CDR1 SGDLS and CDR2 YYNGEE. The V and J ends lost 7 bases and 7 bases respectively, with 12 bases between them. The CDR3 is made up of 12 amino acids. As DNA, the CDR3 is TGTGCCAGCGCGGGGCTGGGGAATGAGCAGTTCTTC. Translation: CASAGLGNEQFF. Full variable domain (missing parts from reference TRBV9 and TRBJ2-1): DSGVTQTPKHLITATGQRVTLRCSPRSGDLSVYWYQQSLDQGLQFLIQYYNGEERAKGNILERFSAQQFPDLHSELNLSSLELGDSALYFCASAGLGNEQFFGPGTRLTVL.

This rearrangement joins TRBV4-2 to TRBJ2-1, with 8 bases fitting TRBD2. The V and J ends lost 4 bases and 3 bases, in that order; junction bases with no gene match: 11. The CDR3 is made up of 17 amino acids. CDR1 is LGHNA, CDR2 YNFKEQ, per germline. CDR3 residues: CASSPSGAGAGYNEQFF. CDR3 bases: TGTGCCAGCAGCCCTTCGGGAGCGGGGGCCGGCTACAATGAGCAGTTCTTC.

The CDR3 nucleotides read TGTGCCAGTGTAGAAGGCAGCGAATGTCAGCCCCAGCATTTT. Encoded protein: CASVEGSECQPQHF. The chain combines TRBV6-4 with TRBJ1-5; D gene unclear. The CDR3 has 14 amino acids. Trimming took off 9 bases at V and 6 bases at J, with 18 bases between the two ends. The germline CDR1 and CDR2 sequences are MRHNA and SNTAGT.

V is TRBV6-5 and J is TRBJ2-1, with 13 bases identical to TRBD2. Unmatched junction bases numbered 8, after V lost 7 bases and J lost 8 bases. Germline-derived CDR1 and CDR2 are MNHEY and SVGAGI. The CDR3 consists of 15 residues. In nucleotides, the CDR3 is TGTGCCAGCACAACACTAGCGGGGGGGAGGGATGAGCAGTTCTTC. Its protein is CASTTLAGGRDEQFF.

This rearrangement joins TRBV7-2 to TRBJ2-7; 7 bases match TRBD2. Germline V gene lookup returns CDR1 SGHTA and CDR2 FQGNSA. Trimming removed 5 bases from V and 2 bases from J; junction bases left unmatched: 15. The CDR3 contains 17 residues. The CDR3 sequence is CASSREALAGAPYEQYF. DNA of the CDR3: TGTGCCAGCAGCCGCGAGGCCCTGGCGGGAGCACCCTACGAGCAGTACTTC.

The rearrangement joins TRBV5-4 to TRBJ2-3, with 8 bases matching TRBD2. The CDR3 covers 16 residues. V shed 5 bases and J 3 bases; nucleotides not matched to a gene: 11. Germline V gene sequence: CDR1 SGHNT, CDR2 YYREEE (reference sequence). CDR3 sequence reads: CASSPGGTTQTDTQYF. Written as DNA, the CDR3 is TGTGCCAGCAGTCCGGGAGGGACCACACAGACAGATACGCAGTATTTT.

The V gene is TRBV5-1, the J gene TRBJ2-3; TRBD2 aligns across 8 bases. The CDR3 extends over 15 amino acids. CDR1 and CDR2 (germline): SGHRS, YFSETQ. The V and J ends lost 5 bases and 4 bases, in that order; junction bases with no gene match: 9. The CDR3 sequence is CASSTSGSMSDTQYF. Here the CDR3 DNA reads TGCGCCAGCAGTACCAGCGGGAGTATGTCAGATACGCAGTATTTT.

V and J are TRBV5-6 and TRBJ2-5; D is possibly TRBD1 (5 bases). Germline lookup yields CDR1 SGHDT and CDR2 YYEEEE. The length of the CDR3 is 13 residues. Trimming removed 3 bases at V and 5 bases at J, with 11 bases between. The CDR3 here is CASSSRVGETQYF. The CDR3 DNA reads as TGTGCCAGCAGCTCCAGGGTAGGGGAGACCCAGTACTTC. Combining the CDR3 with reference TRBV5-6 and TRBJ2-5 gives the whole variable domain DAGVTQSPTHLIKTRGQQVTLRCSPKSGHDTVSWYQQALGQGPQFIFQYYEEEERQRGNFPDRFSGHQFPNYSSELNVNALLLGDSALYLCASSSRVGETQYFGPGTRLLVL.

The chain employs TRBV19 and TRBJ1-5; D not resolved. Germline V gene data show CDR1 as LNHDA and CDR2 as SQIVND (reference sequence). Trimming removed 7 bases from V and 3 bases from J, with 13 bases in between. This CDR3 is 14 amino acids long. CDR3 in amino acids: CASTPEQLNQPQHF. The CDR3 DNA follows: TGTGCCAGTACCCCGGAACAGCTCAATCAGCCCCAGCATTTT.

The chain joins TRBV9 to TRBJ2-3; D uncertain. The germline V gene has CDR1 SGDLS and CDR2 YYNGEE. Trimming stripped 4 bases from V and 2 bases from J, with 20 bases between. The CDR3 runs to 17 residues. In nucleotides, the CDR3 is TGTGCCAGCAGCCCTTGGCGATCTGCGGAGAACACAGATACGCAGTATTTT. It codes for CASSPWRSAENTDTQYF. The full variable domain, its missing parts supplied by reference TRBV9 and TRBJ2-3, is DSGVTQTPKHLITATGQRVTLRCSPRSGDLSVYWYQQSLDQGLQFLIQYYNGEERAKGNILERFSAQQFPDLHSELNLSSLELGDSALYFCASSPWRSAENTDTQYFGPGTRLTVL.

This chain connects TRBV5-1 to TRBJ1-1; D unresolved. The CDR3 totals 14 residues. The germline CDR1 and CDR2 sequences are SGHRS and YFSETQ. Trimming pared 0 bases from V and 0 bases from J, leaving 6 bases between. DNA for the CDR3: TGCGCCAGCAGCTTGGGATCGGTGAACACTGAAGCTTTCTTT. It is translated as CASSLGSVNTEAFF.

This sequence joins TRBV6-5 and TRBJ2-3; TRBD1 is a possible D gene (5 bases). This CDR3 spans 15 amino acids. Trimming stripped 2 bases from V and 6 bases from J, with 15 bases between. Germline V CDR1 and CDR2: MNHEY, SVGAGI. CDR3 sequence reads: CASSYQGPVSDTQYF. Written as DNA, the CDR3 is TGTGCCAGCAGTTACCAGGGCCCTGTAAGTGATACGCAGTATTTT.

This chain joins TRBV4-2 and TRBJ2-7, with D hard to call. Germline V gene data show CDR1 as LGHNA and CDR2 as YNFKEQ. CDR3 length: 15 residues. Trimming cost V 0 bases and J 1 base, with 10 bases left between them. CDR3 DNA: TGTGCCAGCAGCCAAGATAGCAAGAGGTCCTACGAGCAGTACTTC. It specifies CASSQDSKRSYEQYF.

The chain joins TRBV15 to TRBJ2-7, with 8 bases that match TRBD1. CDR3 length: 15 amino acids. Germline lookup yields CDR1 LNHNV and CDR2 YYDKDF (reference sequence). V was clipped by 5 bases and J by 1 base; unmatched bases: 7. CDR3 DNA sequence: TGTGCCACCAGCCCCGACCGGACAGGGTCCTACGAGCAGTACTTC. Protein: CATSPDRTGSYEQYF.

The chain employs TRBV5-1 and TRBJ1-3, with no clear D. In germline, CDR1 is SGHRS, CDR2 YFSETQ. V was shortened by 0 bases and J by 2 bases, with 9 bases between the two germline ends. The CDR3 consists of 15 residues. The DNA for the CDR3 is TGCGCCAGCAGCTTGGCCGGGGTGCCTGGAAACACCATATATTTT. It encodes CASSLAGVPGNTIYF.

V gene TRBV5-6 combines with J gene TRBJ1-6; tentatively, D is TRBD1 (6 bases). Germline CDR1 reads SGHDT; CDR2 reads YYEEEE. Trimming left V 1 base short and J 6 bases short, with 8 bases between. CDR3 length: 14 amino acids. CDR3 bases: TGTGCCAGCAGCTTGACAGGGCGTAATTCACCCCTCCACTTT. Its protein is CASSLTGRNSPLHF.

The chain couples TRBV30 to TRBJ2-7, with TRBD1 matching over 7 bases. The CDR3 totals 12 residues. CDR1 and CDR2 from the germline V gene are GTSNPN and SVGIG (reference sequence). The trim removed 1 base at V and 7 bases at J, leaving 4 bases unmatched. The CDR3 protein is CAWSGQGNEQYF. CDR3 DNA: TGTGCCTGGAGTGGACAGGGTAATGAGCAGTACTTC.

This chain uses TRBV15 with TRBJ2-7; 8 bases fit TRBD1. Losses at the gene ends were 6 bases for V and 5 bases for J; bases not matched to a gene: 9. CDR1 is LNHNV, CDR2 YYDKDF, per germline (reference sequence). This CDR3 is built from 14 residues. CDR3 amino acids: CATSRGQARDEQYF. In nucleotides, the CDR3 is TGTGCCACCAGTAGGGGACAGGCTAGGGACGAGCAGTACTTC. Full variable domain (rest looked up from reference TRBV15 and TRBJ2-7): DAMVIQNPRYQVTQFGKPVTLSCSQTLNHNVMYWYQQKSSQAPKLLFHYYDKDFNNEADTPDNFQSRRPNTSFCFLDIRSPGLGDTAMYLCATSRGQARDEQYFGPGTRLTVT.

The chain is built from TRBV27 and TRBJ1-1; 8 nucleotides agree with TRBD1. The V and J ends lost 7 bases and 1 base, in that order; junction bases with no gene match: 17. This CDR3 has 18 amino acids. The germline CDR1 and CDR2 sequences are MNHEY and SMNVEV (reference sequence). CDR3 protein: CASKGLSRGRTPNTEAFF. CDR3 coding DNA: TGTGCCAGCAAAGGGCTTTCCAGGGGGCGAACCCCGAACACTGAAGCTTTCTTT.

CDR3 amino acids: CAWSQGPYEQYF. The DNA for the CDR3 is TGTGCCTGGAGTCAGGGGCCCTACGAGCAGTACTTC. This chain uses TRBV30 with TRBJ2-7, with a tentative D call TRBD1 (6 bases). CDR3 length: 12 residues. The V gene lost 2 bases and the J gene lost 2 bases, with 7 bases spanning the gap. Germline V gene sequence: CDR1 GTSNPN, CDR2 SVGIG (reference sequence).

The chain recombines TRBV7-9 with TRBJ2-5, with D tentatively TRBD2 (6 bases). V lost 9 bases to trimming and J lost 2 bases, with 16 bases between them. This CDR3 is built from 14 residues. Germline V lookup: CDR1 SEHNR, CDR2 FQNEAQ (reference sequence). The CDR3 is CASGAGGQQETQYF. The CDR3 DNA is TGTGCCAGTGGAGCGGGCGGCCAGCAAGAGACCCAGTACTTC.

The rearrangement uses TRBV4-2 and TRBJ2-3, with 10 bases aligning to TRBD2. Germline V lookup: CDR1 LGHNA, CDR2 YNFKEQ. V trimming: 1 base; J trimming: 1 base; junction bases outside the gene matches: 17. The CDR3 spans 21 residues. For the CDR3, the DNA is TGTGCCAGCAGCCAAGTTAAAAGCGGGGGGGTTAGGTTTCGTGGCACAGATACGCAGTATTTT. Amino acid sequence: CASSQVKSGGVRFRGTDTQYF.